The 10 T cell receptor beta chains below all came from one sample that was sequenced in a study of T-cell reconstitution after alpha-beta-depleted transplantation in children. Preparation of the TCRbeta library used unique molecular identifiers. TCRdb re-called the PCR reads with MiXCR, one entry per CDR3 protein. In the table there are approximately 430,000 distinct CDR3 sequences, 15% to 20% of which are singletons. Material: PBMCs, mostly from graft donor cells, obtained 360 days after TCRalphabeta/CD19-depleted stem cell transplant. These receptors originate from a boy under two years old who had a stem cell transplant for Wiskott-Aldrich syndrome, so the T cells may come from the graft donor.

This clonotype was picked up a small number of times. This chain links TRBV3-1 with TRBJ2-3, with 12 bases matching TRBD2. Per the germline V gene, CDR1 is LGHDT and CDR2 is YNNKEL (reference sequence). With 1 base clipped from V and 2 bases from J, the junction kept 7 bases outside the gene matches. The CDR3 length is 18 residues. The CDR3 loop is CASSQATSGGLDTDTQYF. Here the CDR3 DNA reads TGTGCCAGCAGCCAAGCCACTAGCGGGGGGCTAGACACAGATACGCAGTATTTT.

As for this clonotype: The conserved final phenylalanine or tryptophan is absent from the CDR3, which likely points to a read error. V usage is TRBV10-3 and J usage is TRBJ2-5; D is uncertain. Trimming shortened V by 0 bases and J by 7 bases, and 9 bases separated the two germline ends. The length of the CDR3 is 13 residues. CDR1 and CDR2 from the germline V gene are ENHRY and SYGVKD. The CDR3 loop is CAISESILVTQYL. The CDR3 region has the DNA TGTGCCATCAGTGAGTCGATCCTTGTGACCCAGTACTTG.

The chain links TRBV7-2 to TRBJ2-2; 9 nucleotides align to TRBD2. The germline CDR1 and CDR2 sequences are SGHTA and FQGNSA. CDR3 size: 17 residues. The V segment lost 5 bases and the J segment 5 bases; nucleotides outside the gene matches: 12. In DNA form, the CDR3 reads TGTGCCAGCAGCCGTATTCGCGGGAGGGCCGATACCGGGGAGCTGTTTTTT. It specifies CASSRIRGRADTGELFF.

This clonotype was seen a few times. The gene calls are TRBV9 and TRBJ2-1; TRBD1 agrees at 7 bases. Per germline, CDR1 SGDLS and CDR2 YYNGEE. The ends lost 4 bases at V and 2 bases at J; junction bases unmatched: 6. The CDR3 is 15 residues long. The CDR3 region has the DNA TGTGCCAGCAGCACTTACGGGACAGCCTACAATGAGCAGTTCTTC. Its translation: CASSTYGTAYNEQFF.

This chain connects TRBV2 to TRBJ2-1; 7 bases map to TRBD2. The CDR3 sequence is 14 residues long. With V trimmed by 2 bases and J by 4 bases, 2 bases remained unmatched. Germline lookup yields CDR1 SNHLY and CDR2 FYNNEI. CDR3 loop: CASSETSEYNEQFF. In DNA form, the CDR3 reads TGTGCCAGCAGTGAAACTAGCGAGTACAATGAGCAGTTCTTC.

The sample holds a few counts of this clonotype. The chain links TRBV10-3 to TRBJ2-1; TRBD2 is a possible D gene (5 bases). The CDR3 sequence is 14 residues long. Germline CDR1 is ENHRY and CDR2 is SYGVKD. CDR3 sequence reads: CASNGAESYNEQFF. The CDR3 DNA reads TGTGCTTCTAACGGAGCGGAGTCCTACAATGAGCAGTTCTTC.

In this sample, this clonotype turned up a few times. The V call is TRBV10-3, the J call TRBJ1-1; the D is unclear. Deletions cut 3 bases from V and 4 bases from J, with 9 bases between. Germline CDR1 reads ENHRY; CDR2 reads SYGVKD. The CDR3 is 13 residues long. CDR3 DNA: TGTGCCATCAGTGAAAGGAGAGCCACTGAAGCTTTCTTT. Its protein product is CAISERRATEAFF.

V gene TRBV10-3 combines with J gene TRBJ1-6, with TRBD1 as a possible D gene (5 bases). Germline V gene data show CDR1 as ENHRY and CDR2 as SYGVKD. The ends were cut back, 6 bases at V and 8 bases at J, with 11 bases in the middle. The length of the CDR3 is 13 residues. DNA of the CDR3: TGTGCCATCAGGGCAGGGTTTGATTCACCCCTCCACTTT. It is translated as CAIRAGFDSPLHF.

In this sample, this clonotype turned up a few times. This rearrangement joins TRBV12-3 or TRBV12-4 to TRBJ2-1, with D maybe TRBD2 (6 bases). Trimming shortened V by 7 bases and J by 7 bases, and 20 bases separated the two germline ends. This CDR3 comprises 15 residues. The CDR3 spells CASIMGRDRENEQFF. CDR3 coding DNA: TGTGCCAGCATCATGGGTCGGGACCGGGAGAATGAGCAGTTCTTC.

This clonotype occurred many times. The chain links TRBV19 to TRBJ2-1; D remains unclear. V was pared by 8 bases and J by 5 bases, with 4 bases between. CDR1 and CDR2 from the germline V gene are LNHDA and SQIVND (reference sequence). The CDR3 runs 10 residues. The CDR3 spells CASRDNEQFF. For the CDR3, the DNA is TGTGCCAGTCGCGACAATGAGCAGTTCTTC.